This record concerns one T cell receptor (beta chain) sequence. The antigen remains unidentified. Full-length variable regions came from constant-region reverse primers plus semi-nested Nested Universal Primer A PCR. Each CDR3 protein is one row after TCRdb ran MiXCR on the 5' RACE reads. The table records some 57,000 distinct CDR3 sequences, about 15% of them present only once. The germline V gene encodes CDR1 SGHNT and CDR2 YYREEE (reference sequence). The J segment lost 6 bases and the V segment lost 4 bases, leaving 9 bases of the junction unmatched. There are 15 residues in the CDR3. Points from the study as a whole: Tumor memory CD4+ T cell TCR gene usage was found to cluster with blood and lymph node memory CD4+ cells and with lymph node naive CD4+ cells.

CD25-based Treg depletion was applied to purified naive CD4+ T cells. The receptor was derived from a female donor with breast cancer. V gene TRBV5-4 combines with J gene TRBJ2-1; TRBD2 matches 8 bases. The sample was naive CD4+ T cells sorted from blood. As to subset: naive CD4+ T cells, CD4+CD45RA+CD25-. CDR3 nucleotide sequence: TGTGCCAGCAGCCTCAGACTAGCGCCGTTCAATGAGCAGTTCTTC. Protein: CASSLRLAPFNEQFF.